The 9 T cell receptor beta chains presented below share a single source sample, sequenced in a study of CD8 T cells in Susac syndrome. Random hexamers were used to reverse transcribe the RNA input (0.5 to 1 ug). In TCRdb, the immunoSEQ multiplex PCR reads were re-called with MiXCR into one record per CDR3 protein. The table lists around 99,000 distinct CDR3 sequences, about 96% of them singletons. Material for sequencing was CD4+ T cells from PBMCs. The receptors shown here come from a human donor in good health.

The chain is built from TRBV5-1 and TRBJ2-1, with D perhaps matching TRBD1 (6 bases). Germline CDR1 and CDR2: SGHRS and YFSETQ. This CDR3 has 13 residues. V was shortened by 4 bases and J by 4 bases, with 9 bases between the two germline ends. The CDR3 DNA is TGCGCCAGCAGCACCGGACAGTACAATGAGCAGTTCTTC. Amino acid sequence: CASSTGQYNEQFF.

The J gene is TRBJ1-2, the V gene TRBV9; TRBD1 is a possible D gene (5 bases). Trimming shortened V by 3 bases and J by 5 bases, and 14 bases separated the two germline ends. The CDR3 contains 14 residues. CDR1 SGDLS and CDR2 YYNGEE come from the germline V gene. CDR3 coding DNA: TGTGCCAGCAGCGCCCCCGGGACTACGTATGGCTACACCTTC. Translating gives CASSAPGTTYGYTF.

The chain carries TRBV28 and TRBJ2-5, with a weak D call TRBD2 (6 bases). Germline CDR1 MDHEN, CDR2 SYDVKM. Trimming removed 8 bases from V and 5 bases from J, with 15 bases in between. The CDR3 has 13 residues. CDR3 nucleotide sequence: TGTGCCAGCGGAACAACTAGCATGGAGACCCAGTACTTC. Protein product: CASGTTSMETQYF.

The rearrangement links TRBV29-1 to TRBJ2-7; the match to TRBD2 covers 12 bases. The CDR3 runs to 14 residues. In germline, CDR1 is SQVTM, CDR2 ANQGSEA. J gave up 6 bases and V 2 bases, and 5 bases lay outside the gene matches. The CDR3 nucleotides are TGCAGCGTTGAAAGTCCGGGACTAGCGGGCGAGCAGTACTTC. This encodes CSVESPGLAGEQYF.

This chain connects TRBV25-1 to TRBJ2-3; D ambiguous. Germline CDR1 MGHDK, CDR2 SYGVNS. This CDR3 region has 14 residues. The V end was cut by 0 bases, the J end by 5 bases, with 9 bases between. Written as DNA, the CDR3 is TGTGCCAGCAGTGAATATCGGAGAGAAGATACGCAGTATTTT. Its protein is CASSEYRREDTQYF.

The rearrangement joins TRBV7-9 to TRBJ2-6, with unresolved D. CDR3 length equals 15 residues. The germline V gene has CDR1 SEHNR and CDR2 FQNEAQ (reference sequence). V dropped 4 bases and J dropped 3 bases, with 10 bases sitting between them. The CDR3 coding sequence is TGTGCCAGCAGCTCAGTAGGGTTTGGGGCCAACGTCCTGACTTTC. Its protein product is CASSSVGFGANVLTF.

This chain links TRBV15 with TRBJ2-5, with D unclear. Germline CDR1 is LNHNV and CDR2 is YYDKDF (reference sequence). CDR3 size: 18 residues. V shed 0 bases and J shed 0 bases, with 17 bases lying between them. As DNA, the CDR3 is TGTGCCACCAGCAGAGAGAACTCGTGGCTGGAGTACCAAGAGACCCAGTACTTC. Translating it yields CATSRENSWLEYQETQYF.

The V call is TRBV7-8, the J call TRBJ2-7, with D unclear. The germline CDR1 and CDR2 sequences are SGHVS and FQNEAQ. The CDR3 is 13 amino acids. The V end was cut by 0 bases, the J end by 7 bases, with 10 bases between. CDR3 bases: TGTGCCAGCAGCTTAGCTACGGCGACGGAGCAGTACTTC. Its protein is CASSLATATEQYF.

V gene TRBV18 combines with J gene TRBJ2-5; 8 bases align to TRBD2. This CDR3 is built from 14 residues. CDR1 and CDR2 (germline): KGHSH, LQKENI. After removal of 5 bases from V and 3 bases from J, the junction contained 5 bases not matched to a gene. Written as DNA, the CDR3 is TGTGCCAGCTCAACCCTAGCGGGCGAAGAGACCCAGTACTTC. Translated, it gives CASSTLAGEETQYF.